The 28 T cell receptor beta chains in this list originate from one sample, sequenced in a study of OX40 agonist ivuxolimab in advanced cancers. Clones were sequenced by immunoSEQ multiplex PCR, and TCRdb holds only the in-frame ones, with some missing. There are around 43,000 clones in the sample; roughly nine tenths occur only once, and 13% lies in the top ten. The sequencing here drew on CD4+ or CD8+ T cells sorted from blood, taken in a trial of the OX40 agonist ivuxolimab. The source is an adult with an advanced solid tumor such as melanoma, head and neck, liver or kidney cancer.

The rearrangement links TRBV5-8 to TRBJ1-2, with D possibly being TRBD1 (5 bases). Germline V gene lookup returns CDR1 SGHTS and CDR2 YDEGEE. The CDR3 loop spans 15 amino acids. V shed 3 bases and J shed 3 bases, with 15 bases lying between them. The CDR3: CASSSLLLTDYGYTF. The CDR3 DNA reads as TGTGCCAGCAGCTCCCTCCTATTGACAGACTATGGCTACACCTTC.

The J gene is TRBJ2-2, the V gene TRBV19, with 8 bases fitting TRBD1. Germline V gene lookup returns CDR1 LNHDA and CDR2 SQIVND (reference sequence). The CDR3 length is 16 residues. The junction had 14 bases not matched to a gene; V was cut back by 8 bases and J by 6 bases. DNA of the CDR3: TGTGCCAGTGAATTCAAAGGACAGGGCGCGGCCGGGGAGCTGTTTTTT. Amino acids: CASEFKGQGAAGELFF. The whole variable domain, filled in from reference TRBV19 and TRBJ2-2, reads DGGITQSPKYLFRKEGQNVTLSCEQNLNHDAMYWYRQDPGQGLRLIYYSQIVNDFQKGDIAEGYSVSREKKESFPLTVTSAQKNPTAFYLCASEFKGQGAAGELFFGEGSRLTVL.

The chain employs TRBV13 and TRBJ2-3; 7 bases fit TRBD2. With 5 bases clipped from V and 0 bases from J, the junction kept 17 bases outside the gene matches. This CDR3 region has 19 residues. Germline V gives CDR1 PRHDT, CDR2 FYEKMQ (reference sequence). This CDR3 reads CASSPRDEHGLDSTDTQYF. CDR3 coding DNA: TGTGCCAGCAGCCCCCGGGACGAACACGGACTAGATAGCACAGATACGCAGTATTTT.

The chain joins TRBV7-9 to TRBJ1-2, with 8 bases matching TRBD1. Trimming cost V 4 bases and J 8 bases; bases outside gene matches: 6. CDR3 length: 13 residues. Germline V CDR1 and CDR2: SEHNR, FQNEAQ (reference sequence). The CDR3 DNA follows: TGTGCCAGCAGCTCCGACAGGGGAGGAGGCTACACCTTC. This codes for CASSSDRGGGYTF.

The V and J genes are TRBV6-5 and TRBJ1-1; 9 bases map to TRBD1. The CDR3 totals 13 residues. Unmatched junction bases numbered 10, after V lost 6 bases and J lost 11 bases. Per germline, CDR1 MNHEY and CDR2 SVGAGI. As DNA, the CDR3 is TGTGCCAGCAGGGACAGGGGTAACGATGGTGCTTTCTTT. Its protein is CASRDRGNDGAFF.

J is TRBJ1-1 and V is TRBV11-2; 8 nucleotides agree with TRBD1. In germline, CDR1 is SGHAT, CDR2 FQNNGV. The CDR3 totals 15 residues. The V segment lost 3 bases and the J segment 1 base; nucleotides outside the gene matches: 4. In DNA, the CDR3 is TGTGCCAGCAGCTTTTACAGGGGGGGGAACACTGAAGCTTTCTTT. Its protein is CASSFYRGGNTEAFF.

The table lists this clone with a few counts. The chain uses TRBV18 and TRBJ1-2, with 7 nucleotides matching TRBD1. J was trimmed by 5 bases and V by 3 bases; bases with no gene match: 6. Germline V CDR1 and CDR2: KGHSH, LQKENI. There are 14 residues in the CDR3. CDR3 region: CASSPKTGLYGYTF. The CDR3 DNA sequence: TGTGCCAGCTCACCTAAGACAGGGTTATATGGCTACACCTTC.

The chain is built from TRBV7-3 and TRBJ2-2; tentatively, D is TRBD1 (5 bases). V lost 5 bases, J lost 6 bases, and 10 bases lay in between. This CDR3 contains 13 residues. The germline V gene has CDR1 SGHTA and CDR2 FQGTGA. The CDR3 loop reads CASSTDNAGELFF. DNA of the CDR3: TGTGCCAGCAGCACGGACAATGCCGGGGAGCTGTTTTTT.

This clone was observed a handful of times. This chain uses TRBV2 with TRBJ2-7; D possibly corresponds to TRBD1 (5 bases). Germline CDR1 and CDR2: SNHLY and FYNNEI. Trimming shortened V by 6 bases and J by 2 bases, and 17 bases separated the two germline ends. This CDR3 comprises 15 residues. The CDR3 protein is CASSPLGPRAYEQYF. The CDR3 DNA follows: TGTGCCAGCAGCCCCCTCGGGCCCAGGGCCTACGAGCAGTACTTC.

The rearrangement joins TRBV7-2 to TRBJ1-5; 9 bases align to TRBD1. CDR1 and CDR2 from the germline V gene are SGHTA and FQGNSA. V was pared by 1 base and J by 6 bases, with 4 bases of the junction left unmatched. This CDR3 spans 15 amino acids. The CDR3 protein is CASSLELTGGQPQHF. CDR3 coding DNA: TGTGCCAGCAGCTTAGAACTGACAGGGGGTCAGCCCCAGCATTTT.

The rearrangement links TRBV28 to TRBJ1-1, with D maybe TRBD1 (6 bases). This CDR3 has 15 residues. Germline CDR1 and CDR2: MDHEN and SYDVKM. Between the trimmed V and J ends, which lost 5 bases and 1 base, there was a span of 14 bases. This CDR3 reads CASSSRDTENTEAFF. CDR3 coding DNA: TGTGCCAGCAGTAGCCGGGACACCGAGAACACTGAAGCTTTCTTT. Drawing the rest from reference TRBV28 and TRBJ1-1, the complete variable domain is DVKVTQSSRYLVKRTGEKVFLECVQDMDHENMFWYRQDPGLGLRLIYFSYDVKMKEKGDIPEGYSVSREKKERFSLILESASTNQTSMYLCASSSRDTENTEAFFGQGTRLTVV.

The V and J genes are TRBV11-2 and TRBJ2-1, with 8 bases identical to TRBD1. The V gene end was trimmed by 3 bases and the J gene end by 4 bases; junction bases not matched to a gene: 5. Germline V gene sequence: CDR1 SGHAT, CDR2 FQNNGV. The CDR3 contains 15 residues. This chain's CDR3 is CASSFGQGAYNEQFF. DNA of the CDR3: TGTGCCAGCAGCTTCGGCCAGGGGGCTTACAATGAGCAGTTCTTC.

The chain has TRBV7-9 and TRBJ2-1; TRBD2 aligns across 10 bases. CDR1 and CDR2 from the germline V gene are SEHNR and FQNEAQ (reference sequence). The V segment lost 5 bases and the J segment 2 bases; nucleotides outside the gene matches: 3. CDR3 length: 15 residues. DNA for the CDR3: TGTGCCAGCAGCCCCAGCGGGGGGGCCTACAATGAGCAGTTCTTC. Amino acids: CASSPSGGAYNEQFF.

This clone was counted a single time. CDR3 sequence: CAIRTITSDEQFF. The CDR3 DNA sequence: TGTGCCATCAGGACTATTACGAGCGATGAGCAGTTCTTC. V is TRBV10-3 and J is TRBJ2-1, with D maybe TRBD2 (5 bases). Germline values: CDR1 ENHRY, CDR2 SYGVKD. The CDR3 runs to 13 residues. V was clipped by 6 bases and J by 8 bases, with 14 bases between them.

This clone came up a few times. The chain links TRBV28 to TRBJ1-6; D is unresolved. CDR3 size: 14 residues. Germline CDR1 is MDHEN and CDR2 is SYDVKM. V was clipped by 3 bases and J by 10 bases, with 13 bases between them. The CDR3 loop reads CASSFPADVSPLHF. The CDR3, as DNA: TGTGCCAGCAGTTTCCCCGCCGACGTCTCACCCCTCCACTTT.

This clone was detected once. The chain has TRBV6-6 and TRBJ1-1; D is uncertain. The length of the CDR3 is 15 residues. CDR1 MNHNY and CDR2 SVGAGI come from the germline V gene (reference sequence). The V end was cut by 2 bases, the J end by 1 base, with 11 bases between. The CDR3 here is CASSYLWVPNTEAFF. As DNA, the CDR3 is TGTGCCAGCAGTTACCTCTGGGTCCCGAACACTGAAGCTTTCTTT.

The CDR3 region has the DNA TGTGCCAGCAGCTTAGAAGACAGGGTCCACGAGCAGTACTTC. Its protein product is CASSLEDRVHEQYF. The V gene is TRBV7-2, the J gene TRBJ2-7; 7 nucleotides match TRBD1. J was trimmed by 5 bases and V by 1 base; bases with no gene match: 5. This CDR3 is 14 amino acids long. Germline CDR1 reads SGHTA; CDR2 reads FQGNSA.

The V and J genes are TRBV29-1 and TRBJ1-2; D might be TRBD1 (5 bases). CDR1 and CDR2 from the germline V gene are SQVTM and ANQGSEA. Trimming took 3 bases from V and 6 from J, leaving 20 bases between them. The length of the CDR3 is 15 residues. CDR3 sequence: CSVERRGFLVDGYTF. CDR3 sequence (DNA): TGCAGCGTTGAGAGAAGGGGATTCTTGGTTGATGGCTACACCTTC.

V usage is TRBV2 and J usage is TRBJ1-2; D remains ambiguous. V was clipped by 8 bases and J by 1 base, with 5 bases between them. Germline CDR1 and CDR2: SNHLY and FYNNEI. There are 11 residues in the CDR3. CDR3 region: CASPLNYGYTF. CDR3 bases: TGTGCCAGCCCTCTTAACTATGGCTACACCTTC.

A few counts support this clone. The CDR3 is CASRGVGGDSYEQYF. The CDR3 nucleotides are TGTGCCAGCAGGGGAGTGGGGGGCGACTCCTACGAGCAGTACTTC. J is TRBJ2-7 and V is TRBV2; D is possibly TRBD1 or TRBD2 (6 bases each). This CDR3 has 15 residues. The germline V gene encodes CDR1 SNHLY and CDR2 FYNNEI. The V end was cut by 6 bases, the J end by 0 bases, with 15 bases between.

The chain carries TRBV4-1 and TRBJ2-1; 7 bases match TRBD2. The CDR3 is 14 amino acids. V lost 4 bases, J lost 4 bases, and 4 bases stayed unmatched. Germline V lookup: CDR1 MGHRA, CDR2 YSYEKL. The DNA for the CDR3 is TGCGCCAGCAGCCCAGTGGGGGGGTACAATGAGCAGTTCTTC. Translating it yields CASSPVGGYNEQFF.

The chain recombines TRBV6-5 with TRBJ1-1, with D tentatively TRBD1 (6 bases). Per the germline V gene, CDR1 is MNHEY and CDR2 is SVGAGI. This CDR3 has 14 amino acids. V was clipped by 4 bases and J by 7 bases, with 16 bases between them. DNA of the CDR3: TGTGCCAGCAGTTCCTACGGGACACCTCATGAAGCTTTCTTT. Protein sequence: CASSSYGTPHEAFF.

V usage is TRBV6-5 and J usage is TRBJ1-2; D call uncertain. The V end was cut by 1 base, the J end by 5 bases, with 11 bases between. The CDR3 extends over 14 amino acids. Germline V lookup: CDR1 MNHEY, CDR2 SVGAGI. The CDR3: CASSYYSHGYGYTF. The CDR3 DNA reads as TGTGCCAGCAGTTACTACAGCCATGGATATGGCTACACCTTC.

In its sample, this clone is medium-sized. This rearrangement joins TRBV4-3 to TRBJ2-7, with D perhaps TRBD1 (5 bases). CDR3 size: 14 residues. Germline-derived CDR1 and CDR2 are LGHNA and YSLEER. With 5 bases removed from V and 0 bases from J, the gap between germline ends came to 11 bases. CDR3 bases: TGCGCCAGCAGCTTGTATCAGGGCTCCTACGAGCAGTACTTC. As protein: CASSLYQGSYEQYF.

This clone is a singleton in its sample. The CDR3 does not close with the conserved phenylalanine or tryptophan, likely indicating a read error. J is TRBJ1-6 and V is TRBV2; D may be TRBD1 (6 bases). Trimming shortened V by 7 bases and J by 7 bases, and 23 bases separated the two germline ends. The CDR3 has 17 amino acids. The germline gives CDR1 SNHLY, CDR2 FYNNEI. The CDR3 nucleotides are TGTGCCAGCAAAGAAGGGGCACTCAGGGGATTAAATTCACCCCTCCACCTT. It is translated as CASKEGALRGLNSPLHL.

This clone was seen just once. The V and J genes are TRBV21-1 and TRBJ2-2; the table gives TRBD2 as D, unverified against the DNA. TRBV21-1 constitutes a pseudogene. The CDR3 runs 18 residues. This CDR3 is CASSKTGSWSERTGELFF. CDR3 DNA sequence: TGTGCCAGCAGCAAAACGGGGTCTTGGTCGGAGAGAACCGGGGAGCTGTTTTTT.

Points on this clone: The junction departs from germline at one end; a sequencing error may be responsible. J is TRBJ1-1 and V is TRBV7-6; a weak D match, TRBD1 (5 bases). Per the germline V gene, CDR1 is SGHVS and CDR2 is FNYEAQ. This CDR3 comprises 11 residues. The CDR3 nucleotides read TGTGCCCGCAGGGTGAACACTGAAGCTTTCTTT. Amino acid sequence: CARRVNTEAFF.

V gene TRBV7-9 combines with J gene TRBJ2-7; D is undetermined. The V end lost 5 bases, the J end lost 3 bases, and 17 bases lay between the germline ends. Germline CDR1 is SEHNR and CDR2 is FQNEAQ (reference sequence). The CDR3 sequence is 15 residues long. CDR3 nucleotide sequence: TGTGCCAGCAGCCACATCCTTGTCCGGAACTACGAGCAGTACTTC. Amino acid sequence: CASSHILVRNYEQYF.